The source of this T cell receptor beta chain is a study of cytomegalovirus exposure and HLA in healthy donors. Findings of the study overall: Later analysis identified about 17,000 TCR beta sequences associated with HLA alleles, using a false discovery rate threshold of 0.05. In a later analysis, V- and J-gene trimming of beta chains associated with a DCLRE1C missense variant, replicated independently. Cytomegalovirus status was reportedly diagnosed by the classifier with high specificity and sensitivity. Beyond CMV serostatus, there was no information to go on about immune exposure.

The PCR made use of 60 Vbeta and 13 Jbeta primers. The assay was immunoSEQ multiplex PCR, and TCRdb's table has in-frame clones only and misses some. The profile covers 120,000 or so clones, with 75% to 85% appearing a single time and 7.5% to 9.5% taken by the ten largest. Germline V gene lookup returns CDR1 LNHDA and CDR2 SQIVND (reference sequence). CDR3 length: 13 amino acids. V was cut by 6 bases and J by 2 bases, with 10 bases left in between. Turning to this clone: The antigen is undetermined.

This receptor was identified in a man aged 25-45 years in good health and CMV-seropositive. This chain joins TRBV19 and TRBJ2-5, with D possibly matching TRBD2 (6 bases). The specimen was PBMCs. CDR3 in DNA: TGTGCCAGTAGCGGGGGACCTCAAGAGACCCAGTACTTC. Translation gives CASSGGPQETQYF.